This TCR beta chain was recovered during a study of cytomegalovirus exposure and HLA in healthy donors. The germline V and J ends were trimmed by 0 bases and 7 bases, with 15 bases remaining between them. This CDR3 is 15 amino acids long. Germline V gives CDR1 LGHNA, CDR2 YNFKEQ. 13 Jbeta primers and 60 Vbeta primers were used for the PCR. Sequenced by immunoSEQ multiplex PCR; TCRdb stores in-frame clones only, minus some. Among around 150,000 clones listed, more than 70% were seen once. The sample was PBMCs. The chain employs TRBV4-2 and TRBJ2-5, with D possibly matching TRBD2 (7 bases). This receptor was taken from a man aged 25-45 years in good health and CMV-seronegative. The CDR3 bases are TGTGCCAGCAGCCAAGAAAAGGGGGGGCATGCGACCCAGTACTTC. Its protein product is CASSQEKGGHATQYF.